This is a list of T cell receptor beta chains from one sample in a study of T cell repertoires in cytomegalovirus infection. One entry per CDR3 protein, called by TCRdb with MiXCR from the reads. The data contain hundreds of thousands of distinct CDR3 sequences, approximately 30% of them singletons. The sample comprised PBMCs. The origin of the receptors is a human donor in good health (CMV status not recorded). Some clones in this sample may be carry-over from other donors' samples. Both conserved end residues are part of each CDR3. Fields, in order: clone size, D gene, J gene, V gene, CDR3 length, CDR3 DNA, CDR3 protein. D genes are given only for firm matches. Some rows mark clone size as missing; the rest say once, few, many or name a class of expanded clone.

NA	NA	TRBJ1-1	TRBV12-3/TRBV12-4	12	TGTGCCAGCAATAAGGGGAACACTGAAGCTTTCTTT	CASNKGNTEAFF
NA	NA	TRBJ1-1	TRBV5-3	16	TGTGCCAGCAGCTTAGTGGGGGTTAACCTGAACACTGAAGCTTTCTTT	CASSLVGVNLNTEAFF
few	NA	TRBJ2-2	TRBV7-8	16	TGTGCCAGCACCGAAAGACTAGGGGAGAACACCGGGGAGCTGTTTTTT	CASTERLGENTGELFF
many	TRBD2	TRBJ2-5	TRBV7-2	17	TGTGCCAGCAGCTTATCCGGACTAGCGGGGACCCAAGAGACCCAGTACTTC	CASSLSGLAGTQETQYF
few	NA	TRBJ2-3	TRBV5-1	15	TGCGCCAGCAGCTTGGGAGATCCTACCACAGATACGCAGTATTTT	CASSLGDPTTDTQYF
many	NA	TRBJ2-7	TRBV7-8	17	TGTGCCAGCAGTGTCTATGGAGGGGTTATCATCCCCTACGAGCAGTACTTC	CASSVYGGVIIPYEQYF
many	NA	TRBJ2-1	TRBV11-1	17	TGTGCCAGCAGCTTATCCCTCCCTGTGAGCTCCTACAATGAGCAGTTCTTC	CASSLSLPVSSYNEQFF
NA	TRBD1	TRBJ2-7	TRBV5-8	14	TGTGCCAGCAGCTTCTGGACAGGGATCTACGAGCAGTACTTC	CASSFWTGIYEQYF
NA	NA	TRBJ2-3	TRBV6-2/TRBV6-3	15	TGTTCCAGCAGTTACGGCCTAGTCGCCACAGATACGCAGTATTTT	CSSSYGLVATDTQYF
NA	TRBD1	TRBJ2-3	TRBV6-2/TRBV6-3	13	TGTGCCAGCAGTCGACAGGGCGCAGATACGCAGTATTTT	CASSRQGADTQYF
few	TRBD1	TRBJ2-2	TRBV27	16	TGTGCCAGCGCCCGGGACAGGGGATTTAACACCGGGGAGCTGTTTTTT	CASARDRGFNTGELFF
once	TRBD1	TRBJ1-6	TRBV12-3/TRBV12-4	14	TGTGCCAGCAGTCTGACAGGGAAGAACTCACTCCTCCACTTT	CASSLTGKNSLLHF
many	NA	TRBJ2-3	TRBV7-6	14	TGTGCCAGCAGCGCGACGACAGTTCAAGATACGCAGTATTTT	CASSATTVQDTQYF
NA	NA	TRBJ1-1	TRBV5-1	15	TGCGCCAGCAGCTTGGGTAGGACAGAACGTACTGAAGCTTTCTTT	CASSLGRTERTEAFF
few	NA	TRBJ2-7	TRBV3-1	15	TGTGCCAGCAGCCAAGCTTCGGGGACCTCCTACGAGCAGTACTTC	CASSQASGTSYEQYF
NA	NA	TRBJ1-2	TRBV6-5	15	TGTGCCAGCAGTTACTCGGGACACGCTAACTATGGCTACACCTTC	CASSYSGHANYGYTF
many	NA	TRBJ2-1	TRBV2	11	TGTGCCAGCAGTACCGACAATGAGCAGTTCTTC	CASSTDNEQFF
few	TRBD1	TRBJ1-6	TRBV5-4	19	TGTGCCAGCAGCTTCGGGACAGGCCAAAGGGTGGGGTATAATTCACCCCTCCACTTT	CASSFGTGQRVGYNSPLHF
once	NA	TRBJ2-7	TRBV29-1	11	TGCAGCGTTGGGGGCCTCCGCGAGCAGTACTTC	CSVGGLREQYF
NA	TRBD1	TRBJ1-2	TRBV20-1	15	TGCAGTGCTAGAGATCTTGGACAGGGAGGGTACGGCTACACCTTC	CSARDLGQGGYGYTF
NA	NA	TRBJ1-5	TRBV7-6	15	TGTGCCAGCAGTCCCTCGGGGGCCAAACACCCGCCCCCGCATTTT	CASSPSGAKHPPPHF
NA	NA	TRBJ2-3	TRBV4-2	17	TGTGCCAGCAGCCAAGGGAGGAGGGGCGACAACACAGATACGCAGTATTTT	CASSQGRRGDNTDTQYF
NA	TRBD1	TRBJ1-1	TRBV6-2/TRBV6-3	16	TGTGCCAGCAGTTATATAACGGGACAGTTGAACACTGAAGCTTTCTTT	CASSYITGQLNTEAFF
NA	NA	TRBJ1-4	TRBV6-5	15	TGTGCCAGCAGTTACTCACTCGACAGGCCCGAAAAACTGTTTTTT	CASSYSLDRPEKLFF
NA	TRBD1	TRBJ2-1	TRBV20-1	13	TGCAGTGCCCCTGAACATCCGGGACAGGGGGAGTTCTTC	CSAPEHPGQGEFF
many	NA	TRBJ2-7	TRBV6-1	17	TGTGCCAGCAGTGATCACCCACTACGACAGGGAGGAGACGAGCAGTACTTC	CASSDHPLRQGGDEQYF
many	NA	TRBJ1-5	TRBV7-2	15	TGTGCCAGCAGCCCGGACTTGATGGGCAATCAGCCCCAGCATTTT	CASSPDLMGNQPQHF
NA	TRBD1	TRBJ1-2	TRBV24-1	13	TGTGCCACCAGTGATCTGCAGACAGGGAGCTACACCTTC	CATSDLQTGSYTF
NA	TRBD1	TRBJ1-2	TRBV24-1	16	TGTGCCACCAGTGACCCGGGCGCGACAGGGGTCTATGGCTACACCTTC	CATSDPGATGVYGYTF
NA	TRBD1	TRBJ1-5	TRBV6-1	15	TGTGCCAGCAAAGGAACAGGGGCGGTGTATCCGCCCCAGCATTTT	CASKGTGAVYPPQHF
few	NA	TRBJ2-5	TRBV27	11	TGTGCCAGCAGGGGTTTTGAGACCCAGTACTTC	CASRGFETQYF
NA	NA	TRBJ1-2	TRBV18	14	TGTGCCAGCTCACCAGAAGGGCGGTCCTATGGCTACACCTTC	CASSPEGRSYGYTF
NA	TRBD1	TRBJ2-7	TRBV20-1	14	TGCAGTTCTAGTGGACAGGGGGGGTCCTACGAGCAGTACTTC	CSSSGQGGSYEQYF
NA	TRBD1	TRBJ1-5	TRBV25-1	13	TGTGCCAGCAGTGGACAGGGGGAACAGCCCCAGCATTTT	CASSGQGEQPQHF
NA	NA	TRBJ2-5	TRBV12-3/TRBV12-4	13	TGTGCCAGAAGGCAGGCAGATCAAGAGACCAAGTACTTC	CARRQADQETKYF
NA	NA	TRBJ1-5	TRBV6-5	17	TGTGCCAGCAGCAGGGCCACCACACAGGGAACCAATCAGCCCCAGCATTTT	CASSRATTQGTNQPQHF
NA	TRBD2	TRBJ2-1	TRBV6-5	16	TGTGCCAGCAGTTACAGCCTCGGGACTAGTGGTCGTGAGCAGTTCTTC	CASSYSLGTSGREQFF
NA	NA	TRBJ1-5	TRBV28	17	TGTGCCAGCAGTTCGTTCGCAGGGTTAGAAGGCAATCAGCCCCAGCATTTT	CASSSFAGLEGNQPQHF
few	NA	TRBJ2-3	TRBV19	15	TGTGCCAGTACCTCACAACGGGGGGCGTCAGATACGCAGTATTTT	CASTSQRGASDTQYF
few	NA	TRBJ2-7	TRBV15	13	TGTGCCACCAGCACCCAAGGCAGCTACGAGCAGTACTTC	CATSTQGSYEQYF
NA	NA	TRBJ2-6	TRBV5-8	16	TGTGCCAGCAGCATGGGACAATTCTCTGGGGCCAACGTCCTGACTTTC	CASSMGQFSGANVLTF
NA	TRBD1	TRBJ1-5	TRBV11-2	14	TGTGCCAGCAGCTTCGAACAGGGGAACCAGCCCCAGCATTTT	CASSFEQGNQPQHF
NA	NA	TRBJ1-4	TRBV4-2	14	TGTGCCAGCAGCCAGGATGGGACGGCGGAAAAACTGTTTTTT	CASSQDGTAEKLFF
few	NA	TRBJ2-7	TRBV5-6	14	TGTGCCAGCAGCGAGGGACCTGGGGTCCACGAGCAGTACTTC	CASSEGPGVHEQYF
NA	TRBD2	TRBJ2-3	TRBV20-1	15	TGCAGTGCTAGGTCGAGCGGGGGCCGCACAGATACGCAGTATTTT	CSARSSGGRTDTQYF
NA	NA	TRBJ1-2	TRBV3-1	15	TGTGCCAGCAGCCAAGGGAGGGGACGTAACTATGGCTACACCTTC	CASSQGRGRNYGYTF
NA	TRBD1	TRBJ1-6	TRBV2	15	TGTGCCAGCAGTGAACGGACAGGGGAAGAATCACCCCTCCACTTT	CASSERTGEESPLHF
NA	NA	TRBJ1-5	TRBV28	18	TGTGCCAGCAGGGGTACGGACAGTGGCCTCTATAGCAATCAGCCCCAGCATTTT	CASRGTDSGLYSNQPQHF
once	NA	TRBJ1-1	TRBV19	16	TGTGCCAGTAGTAGGGTCCGGGGGCGCGGGAACACTGAAGCTTTCTTT	CASSRVRGRGNTEAFF
NA	TRBD1	TRBJ1-2	TRBV19	13	TGTGGCAGTAGTGGACAGGGTTACTATGGCTACACCTTC	CGSSGQGYYGYTF
few	NA	TRBJ1-2	TRBV20-1	17	TGCAGTGCCCCCCGCGCGCGCGGGGGGCCGACAAACTATGGCTACACCTTC	CSAPRARGGPTNYGYTF
few	TRBD2	TRBJ2-2	TRBV24-1	15	TGTGCCACCAGTAGCGGGGGGATCGACACCGGGGAGCTGTTTTTT	CATSSGGIDTGELFF
many	NA	TRBJ1-5	TRBV7-2	15	TGTGCCAGCAGCTTAGCCCGGGGATGGGATCAGCCCCAGCATTTT	CASSLARGWDQPQHF
NA	TRBD1	TRBJ2-5	TRBV5-4	13	TGTGCCAACTCCGACAGGGGGCAAGAGACCCAGTACTTC	CANSDRGQETQYF
few	TRBD1	TRBJ1-5	TRBV6-2/TRBV6-3	19	TGTGCCAGCAAGACAACCGGGACAGGGGGCTTTCAAGGCAATCAGCCCCAGCATTTT	CASKTTGTGGFQGNQPQHF
NA	NA	TRBJ2-7	TRBV20-1	14	TGCAGTGATTGTCCCGGGACGGTCTCCTACGAGCAGTACTTC	CSDCPGTVSYEQYF
few	TRBD2	TRBJ2-3	TRBV19	14	TGTGCCAGTAGTTTAAGAGGGGAGGGAGATACGCAGTATTTT	CASSLRGEGDTQYF